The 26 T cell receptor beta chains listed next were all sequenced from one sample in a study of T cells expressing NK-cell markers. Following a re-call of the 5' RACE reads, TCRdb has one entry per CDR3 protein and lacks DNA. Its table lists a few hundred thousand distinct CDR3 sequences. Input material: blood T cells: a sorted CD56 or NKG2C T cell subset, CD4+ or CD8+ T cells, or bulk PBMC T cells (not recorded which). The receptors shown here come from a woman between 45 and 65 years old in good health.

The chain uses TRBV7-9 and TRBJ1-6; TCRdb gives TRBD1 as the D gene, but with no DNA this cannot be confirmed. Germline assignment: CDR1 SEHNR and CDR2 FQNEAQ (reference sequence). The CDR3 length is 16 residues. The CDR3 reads CASSPLTGTANSPLHF.

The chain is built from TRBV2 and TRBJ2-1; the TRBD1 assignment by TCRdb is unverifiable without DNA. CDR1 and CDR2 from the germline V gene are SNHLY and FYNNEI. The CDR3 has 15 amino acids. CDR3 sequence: CASSEVPRGRGEQFF.

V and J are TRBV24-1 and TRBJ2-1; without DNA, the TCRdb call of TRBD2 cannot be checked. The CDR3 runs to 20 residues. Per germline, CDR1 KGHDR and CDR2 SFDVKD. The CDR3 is CATSDGWTSGRSSSYNEQFF.

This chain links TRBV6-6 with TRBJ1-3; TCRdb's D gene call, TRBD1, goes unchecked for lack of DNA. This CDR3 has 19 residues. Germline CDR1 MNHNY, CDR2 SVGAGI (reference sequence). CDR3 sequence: CASKPRPWDSSHTGNTIYF.

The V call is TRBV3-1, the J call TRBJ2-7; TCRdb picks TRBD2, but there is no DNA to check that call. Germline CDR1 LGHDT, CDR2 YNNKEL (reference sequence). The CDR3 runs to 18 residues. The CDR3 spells CASSQSSLTPGGRYEQYF.

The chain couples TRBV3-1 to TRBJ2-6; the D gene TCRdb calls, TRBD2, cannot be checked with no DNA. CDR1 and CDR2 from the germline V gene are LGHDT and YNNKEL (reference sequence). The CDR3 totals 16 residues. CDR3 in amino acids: CASSQESPSGANVLTF.

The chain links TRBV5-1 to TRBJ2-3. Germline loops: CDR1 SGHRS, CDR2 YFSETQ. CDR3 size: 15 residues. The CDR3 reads CASRLGSVSTDTQYF.

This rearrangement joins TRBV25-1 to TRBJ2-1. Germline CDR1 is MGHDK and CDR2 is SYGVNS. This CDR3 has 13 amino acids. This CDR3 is CASSEWSRDEQFF.

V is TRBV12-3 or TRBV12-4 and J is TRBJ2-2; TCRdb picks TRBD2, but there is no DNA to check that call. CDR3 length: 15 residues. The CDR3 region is CASSLATASTGELFF.

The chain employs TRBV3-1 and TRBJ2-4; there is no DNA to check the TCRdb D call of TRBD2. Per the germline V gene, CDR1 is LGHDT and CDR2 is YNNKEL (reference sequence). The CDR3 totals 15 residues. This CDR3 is CASSQVSGPKNIQYF.

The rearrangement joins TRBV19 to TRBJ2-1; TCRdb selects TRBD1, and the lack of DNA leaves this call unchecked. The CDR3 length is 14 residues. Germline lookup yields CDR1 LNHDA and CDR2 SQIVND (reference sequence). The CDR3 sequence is CASRRQGPAGEQFF.

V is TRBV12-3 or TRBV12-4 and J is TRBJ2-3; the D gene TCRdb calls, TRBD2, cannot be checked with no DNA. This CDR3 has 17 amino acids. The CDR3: CASRTSVGLRTTDTQYF.

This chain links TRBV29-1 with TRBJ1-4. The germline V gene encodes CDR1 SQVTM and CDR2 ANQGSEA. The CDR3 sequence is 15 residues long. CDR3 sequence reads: CSVEGTSAGNEKLFF.

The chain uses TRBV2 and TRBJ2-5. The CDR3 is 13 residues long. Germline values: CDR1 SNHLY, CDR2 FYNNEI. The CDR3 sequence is CASSGSVSETQYF.

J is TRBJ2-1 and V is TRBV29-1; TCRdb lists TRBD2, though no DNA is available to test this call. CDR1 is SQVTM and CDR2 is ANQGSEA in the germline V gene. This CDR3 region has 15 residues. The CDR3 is CSVLPHGSRDNEQFF.

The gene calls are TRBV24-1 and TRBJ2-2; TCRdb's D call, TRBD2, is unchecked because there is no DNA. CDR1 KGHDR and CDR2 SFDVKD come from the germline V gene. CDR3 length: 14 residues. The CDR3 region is CATTPGTRYGELFF.

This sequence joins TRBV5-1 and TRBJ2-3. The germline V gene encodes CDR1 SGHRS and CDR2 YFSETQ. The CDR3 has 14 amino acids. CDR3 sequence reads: CASSLRTDTDTQYF.

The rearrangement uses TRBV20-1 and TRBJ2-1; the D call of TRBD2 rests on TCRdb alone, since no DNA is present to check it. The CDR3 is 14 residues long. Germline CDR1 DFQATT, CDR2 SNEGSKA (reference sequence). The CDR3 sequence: CSRSSGSRYNEQFF.

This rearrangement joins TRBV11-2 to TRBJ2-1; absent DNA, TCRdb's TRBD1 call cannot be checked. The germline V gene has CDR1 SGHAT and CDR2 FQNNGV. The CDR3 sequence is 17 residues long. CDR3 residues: CASSTTQGLIATNEQFF. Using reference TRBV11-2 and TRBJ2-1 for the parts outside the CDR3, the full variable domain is EAGVAQSPRYKIIEKRQSVAFWCNPISGHATLYWYQQILGQGPKLLIQFQNNGVVDDSQLPKDRFSAERLKGVDSTLKIQPAKLEDSAVYLCASSTTQGLIATNEQFFGPGTRLTVL.

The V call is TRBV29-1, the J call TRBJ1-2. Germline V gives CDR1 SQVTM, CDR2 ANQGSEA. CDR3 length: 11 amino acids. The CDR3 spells CSVGDGYGYTF.

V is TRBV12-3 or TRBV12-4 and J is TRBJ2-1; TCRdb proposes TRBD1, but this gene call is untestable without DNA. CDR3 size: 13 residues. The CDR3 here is CASSRQGQGEQFF.

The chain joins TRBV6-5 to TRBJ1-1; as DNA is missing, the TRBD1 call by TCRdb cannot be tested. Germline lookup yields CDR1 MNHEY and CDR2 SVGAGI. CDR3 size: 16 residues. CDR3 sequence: CASSTKGTGMNTEAFF.

CDR3: CASARLANYEQYF. The V gene is TRBV12-5, the J gene TRBJ2-7; the TCRdb call, TRBD2, lacks DNA for checking. This CDR3 spans 13 amino acids. The germline gives CDR1 LGHNT, CDR2 FRNRAP. The complete variable domain, with remaining parts taken from reference TRBV12-5 and TRBJ2-7, reads DARVTQTPRHKVTEMGQEVTMRCQPILGHNTVFWYRQTMMQGLELLAYFRNRAPLDDSGMPKDRFSAEMPDATLATLKIQPSEPRDSAVYFCASARLANYEQYFGPGTRLTVT.

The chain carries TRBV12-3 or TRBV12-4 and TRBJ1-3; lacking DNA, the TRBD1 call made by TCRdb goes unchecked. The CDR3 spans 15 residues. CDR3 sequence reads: CASGDGGPSGNTIYF.

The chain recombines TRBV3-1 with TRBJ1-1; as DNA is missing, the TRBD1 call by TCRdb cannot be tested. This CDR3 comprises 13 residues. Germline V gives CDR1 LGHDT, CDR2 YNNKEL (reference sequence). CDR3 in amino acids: CASTSVGYTEAFF.

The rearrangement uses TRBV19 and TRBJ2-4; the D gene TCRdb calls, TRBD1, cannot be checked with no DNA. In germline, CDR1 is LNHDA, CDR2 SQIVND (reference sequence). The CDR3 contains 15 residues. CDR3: CASKRQGAAKNIQYF. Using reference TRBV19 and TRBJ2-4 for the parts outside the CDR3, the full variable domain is DGGITQSPKYLFRKEGQNVTLSCEQNLNHDAMYWYRQDPGQGLRLIYYSQIVNDFQKGDIAEGYSVSREKKESFPLTVTSAQKNPTAFYLCASKRQGAAKNIQYFGAGTRLSVL.